Presented here are 4 T cell receptor beta chains from one specimen sequenced in a study of T cell responses to AZD1222 COVID-19 vaccine. The table came from immunoSEQ multiplex PCR; TCRdb's copy has only in-frame clones and leaves some out. The top ten hold more than 1.4% of the sample, which has about 160,000 clones, roughly nine tenths seen once. The material was peripheral blood, obtained on day 0 of AZD1222 vaccination. Receptor source: an adult in good health.

This clone was seen once. The chain is built from TRBV2 and TRBJ1-4; possible D gene TRBD1, 6 bases. Germline V gives CDR1 SNHLY, CDR2 FYNNEI. The CDR3 covers 13 residues. Deletions cut 9 bases from V and 8 bases from J, with 16 bases between. This CDR3 reads CARETGLGEKLFF. The CDR3 DNA is TGTGCCAGAGAAACAGGGCTGGGGGAAAAACTGTTTTTT.

The V and J genes are TRBV7-3 and TRBJ2-1, with TRBD1 matching over 8 bases. The CDR3 extends over 15 amino acids. CDR1 SGHTA and CDR2 FQGTGA come from the germline V gene. The J segment lost 10 bases and the V segment lost 1 base, leaving 9 bases of the junction unmatched. The CDR3: CASSLITGGIREQFF. The CDR3 coding sequence is TGTGCCAGCAGCTTAATCACAGGGGGTATAAGGGAGCAGTTCTTC.

This chain joins TRBV6-5 and TRBJ2-2; 7 nucleotides line up with TRBD1. Germline V gene lookup returns CDR1 MNHEY and CDR2 SVGAGI. V gave up 6 bases and J gave up 4 bases; unmatched junction bases: 5. This CDR3 has 14 amino acids. The CDR3 DNA reads TGTGCCAGCAGGCGGCAGGGGGTCACCGGGGAGCTGTTTTTT. It is translated as CASRRQGVTGELFF.

The rearrangement joins TRBV5-1 to TRBJ2-7; no clear D. This CDR3 comprises 15 residues. Trimming stripped 0 bases from V and 3 bases from J, with 13 bases between. Germline CDR1 is SGHRS and CDR2 is YFSETQ. CDR3 nucleotides: TGCGCCAGCAGCTTGGGGGTACAGCAATTCTACGAGCAGTACTTC. Its protein is CASSLGVQQFYEQYF.